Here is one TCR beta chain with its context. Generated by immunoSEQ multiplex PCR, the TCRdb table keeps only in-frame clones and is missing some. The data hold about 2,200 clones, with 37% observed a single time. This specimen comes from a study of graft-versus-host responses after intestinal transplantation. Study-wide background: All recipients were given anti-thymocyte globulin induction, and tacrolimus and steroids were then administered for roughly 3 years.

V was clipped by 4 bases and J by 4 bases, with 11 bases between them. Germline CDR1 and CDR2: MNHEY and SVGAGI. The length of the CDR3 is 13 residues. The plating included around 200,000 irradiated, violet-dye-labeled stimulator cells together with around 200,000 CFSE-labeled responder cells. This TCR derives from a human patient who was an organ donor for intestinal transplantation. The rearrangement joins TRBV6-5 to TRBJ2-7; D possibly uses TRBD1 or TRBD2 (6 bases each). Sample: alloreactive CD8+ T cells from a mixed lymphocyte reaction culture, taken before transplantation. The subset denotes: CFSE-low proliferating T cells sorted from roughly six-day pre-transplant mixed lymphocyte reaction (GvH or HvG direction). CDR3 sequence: CASSLGGLYEQYF. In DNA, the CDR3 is TGTGCCAGCAGTTTGGGGGGCCTATACGAGCAGTACTTC.